This is a list of T cell receptor beta chains from one sample in a study of T-cell memory formation after mild COVID-19. TCRdb re-called the 5' RACE reads with MiXCR, one entry per CDR3 protein. The table records hundreds of thousands of distinct CDR3 sequences, roughly 18% of them present only once. The specimen sequenced was PBMCs or a T cell subset sorted from them (not recorded which). Receptor source: an adult woman who had mild COVID-19 (a few samples of this study predate the infection). Cell type and time point are not known. Each CDR3 is given without its conserved first and last residue. The order of the fields is V gene, CDR3 protein.

>TRBV2
ASSEARDVYGYT
>TRBV6-1
ASSEGYITNYGYT
>TRBV5-1
ASSLGGRAENEQF
>TRBV7-9
ASSLALKIDGYT
>TRBV2
ASRMGQFYNSPLH
>TRBV6-2/TRBV6-3
ASSPRRVGVTGAF
>TRBV3-1
ASSPRGGGSPLH
>TRBV5-1
ASSIGTVDSNQPQH
>TRBV27
ASSDSQNNEQF
>TRBV7-9
ASSSPGTPRDTQY
>TRBV24-1
ATSDTDNTGELF
>TRBV12-3/TRBV12-4
ASSLSLFYNEQF
>TRBV30
AWSWGTSYEQY
>TRBV29-1
SVFRPRLAPLAKNIQY
>TRBV3-1
ASSPSTGVGTEAF
>TRBV20-1
SASPGGALADTQY
>TRBV2
ASNGAGGGTDTQY
>TRBV7-9
ASSSSRTGGAWGEAF
>TRBV4-1
ASSQGGLQETQY
>TRBV4-3
ASSQVGFRGHYGHSEAF
>TRBV11-3
ASSGWTSANYNEQF
>TRBV7-2
ASSLAGTAKETQY
>TRBV7-2
ASSLPSGGKNEQF
>TRBV5-1
ASSLNKPNTGELF
>TRBV9
ASSAAGTEQY
>TRBV5-1
ASSSQGASGETQY
>TRBV7-2
ASSLETSGVYEQY
>TRBV28
ASSVPGQGHH
>TRBV12-3/TRBV12-4
ASSRQTTDTQY
>TRBV2
ASRLWGNTGELF
>TRBV29-1
SINRDNTDTQY
>TRBV24-1
ATSDRDPGQGYEQY
>TRBV12-3/TRBV12-4
ASSSDRRNTEAF
>TRBV27
ASRSTGTGKDEQY
>TRBV12-3/TRBV12-4
ASSTTLRGGTGELF
>TRBV19
ASRLSGGDNEQF
>TRBV7-6
ASSQRDSGELF